One and the same sample provided the 7 T cell receptor beta chains below, sequenced in a study of blood T cell repertoires in COVID-19. Clones were sequenced by immunoSEQ multiplex PCR, and TCRdb holds only the in-frame ones, with some missing. The top ten hold approximately 4% of the sample, which has around 300,000 clones, around nine tenths seen once. Sequenced sample: peripheral blood. These receptors all stem from a woman aged 45 to 65 with active or convalescent COVID-19.

The rearrangement links TRBV10-3 to TRBJ2-3; 9 nucleotides agree with TRBD2. This CDR3 region has 17 residues. The germline V gene has CDR1 ENHRY and CDR2 SYGVKD. The ends lost 3 bases at V and 2 bases at J; junction bases unmatched: 9. For the CDR3, the DNA is TGTGCCATCAGTGATCCGGCTAGCGGGGTAATCACAGATACGCAGTATTTT. Protein sequence: CAISDPASGVITDTQYF.

This chain's CDR3 is CASSLTSSSYNEQFF. CDR3 bases: TGTGCCAGCAGCTTAACTAGTAGTTCCTACAATGAGCAGTTCTTC. The V call is TRBV7-9, the J call TRBJ2-1, with a weak D call TRBD2 (5 bases). The CDR3 sequence is 15 residues long. Trimming shortened V by 2 bases and J by 1 base, and 9 bases separated the two germline ends. Germline V gives CDR1 SEHNR, CDR2 FQNEAQ (reference sequence).

This clone occurred a few times. This sequence joins TRBV27 and TRBJ1-2, with a weak D call TRBD1 (6 bases). Germline values: CDR1 MNHEY, CDR2 SMNVEV (reference sequence). The CDR3 has 15 residues. Trimming pared 4 bases from V and 0 bases from J, leaving 12 bases between. The CDR3 nucleotides read TGTGCCAGCAGTTCCCTACAGGGTCCTAACTATGGCTACACCTTC. Its translation: CASSSLQGPNYGYTF.

V usage is TRBV28 and J usage is TRBJ1-4; D is unresolved. V lost 3 bases, J lost 6 bases, and 2 bases lay in between. The CDR3 runs to 11 residues. Germline V gene sequence: CDR1 MDHEN, CDR2 SYDVKM. The chain's CDR3 is CASSFYEKLFF. In DNA, the CDR3 is TGTGCCAGCAGTTTCTATGAAAAACTGTTTTTT.

This clone has a handful of counts. V is TRBV10-1 and J is TRBJ1-1; no definite D call. The CDR3 sequence is 11 residues long. CDR1 is WNHNN, CDR2 SYGVQD, per germline (reference sequence). V dropped 6 bases and J dropped 10 bases, with 12 bases sitting between them. The CDR3 DNA is TGCGCCAGCAGGACGAGGGTACGAGCTTTCTTT. Translating it yields CASRTRVRAFF.

The genes are TRBV3-1 (or the pseudogene TRBV3-2) and TRBJ2-7; 8 bases map to TRBD1. J lost 1 base, V lost 2 bases, and 4 bases had no gene match. The length of the CDR3 is 15 residues. Germline CDR1 and CDR2: LGHDT and YNNKEL (reference sequence). The CDR3 sequence: CASSQPGTGSYEQYF. The CDR3 nucleotides read TGTGCCAGCAGCCAACCCGGGACAGGATCCTACGAGCAGTACTTC.

This clone appeared a few times. The rearrangement uses TRBV7-2 and TRBJ2-1; D gene uncertain. There are 16 residues in the CDR3. Trimming removed 5 bases at V and 5 bases at J, with 19 bases between. Germline CDR1 reads SGHTA; CDR2 reads FQGNSA. The CDR3 nucleotides read TGTGCCAGCAGCGCCGTCATAGAGGATTCTAACAATGAGCAGTTCTTC. Amino acids: CASSAVIEDSNNEQFF. Full variable domain (rest looked up from reference TRBV7-2 and TRBJ2-1): GAGVSQSPSNKVTEKGKDVELRCDPISGHTALYWYRQSLGQGLEFLIYFQGNSAPDKSGLPSDRFSAERTGGSVSTLTIQRTQQEDSAVYLCASSAVIEDSNNEQFFGPGTRLTVL.